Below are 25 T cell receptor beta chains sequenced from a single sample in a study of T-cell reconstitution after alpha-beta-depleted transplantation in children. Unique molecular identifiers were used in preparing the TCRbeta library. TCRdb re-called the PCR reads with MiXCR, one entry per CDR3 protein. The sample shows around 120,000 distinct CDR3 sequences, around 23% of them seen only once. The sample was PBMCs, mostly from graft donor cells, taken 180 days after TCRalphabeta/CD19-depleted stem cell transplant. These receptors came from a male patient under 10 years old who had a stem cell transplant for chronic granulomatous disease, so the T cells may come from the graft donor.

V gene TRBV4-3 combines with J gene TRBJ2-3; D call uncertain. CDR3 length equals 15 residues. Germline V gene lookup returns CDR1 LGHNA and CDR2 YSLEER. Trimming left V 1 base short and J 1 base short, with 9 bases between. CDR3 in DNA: TGCGCCAGCAGCCAAGTGGCGTTGGGCACAGATACGCAGTATTTT. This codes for CASSQVALGTDTQYF.

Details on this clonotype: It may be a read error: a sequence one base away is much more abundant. The CDR3 sequence is CASSYHSGTDTQYF. The CDR3 DNA reads TGTGCCAGCAGTTATCACAGTGGCACAGATACGCAGTATTTT. The chain carries TRBV6-5 and TRBJ2-3; D unresolved. This CDR3 contains 14 residues. From germline, CDR1 is MNHEY and CDR2 SVGAGI. The V gene lost 3 bases and the J gene lost 1 base, with 8 bases spanning the gap.

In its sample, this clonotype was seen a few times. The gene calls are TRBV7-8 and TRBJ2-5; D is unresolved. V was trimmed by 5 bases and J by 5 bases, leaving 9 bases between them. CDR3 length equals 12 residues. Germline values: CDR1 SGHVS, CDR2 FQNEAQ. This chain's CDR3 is CASSPLTETQYF. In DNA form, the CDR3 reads TGTGCCAGCAGCCCCCTTACGGAGACCCAGTACTTC.

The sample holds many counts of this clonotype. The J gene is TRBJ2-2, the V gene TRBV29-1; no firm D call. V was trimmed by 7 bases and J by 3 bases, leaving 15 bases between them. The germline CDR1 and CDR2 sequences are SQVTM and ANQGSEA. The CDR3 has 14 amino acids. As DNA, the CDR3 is TGCAGCGGCCAGAATGCCCCGTACACCGGGGAGCTGTTTTTT. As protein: CSGQNAPYTGELFF.

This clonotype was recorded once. The CDR3 sequence: CASSYRHRTGGGETQYF. The CDR3, as DNA: TGTGCCAGCAGTTACCGACACCGGACTGGAGGGGGGGAGACCCAGTACTTC. This chain joins TRBV6-5 and TRBJ2-5; possibly TRBD1 or TRBD2 for D (6 bases each). CDR1 and CDR2 from the germline V gene are MNHEY and SVGAGI. V shed 2 bases and J shed 5 bases, with 21 bases lying between them. There are 17 residues in the CDR3.

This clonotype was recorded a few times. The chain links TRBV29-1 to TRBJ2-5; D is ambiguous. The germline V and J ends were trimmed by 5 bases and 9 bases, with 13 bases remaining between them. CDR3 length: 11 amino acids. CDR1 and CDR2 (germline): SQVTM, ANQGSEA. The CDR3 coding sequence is TGCAGCGTTTTACAATTTGGGGCCCAGTACTTC. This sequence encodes CSVLQFGAQYF.

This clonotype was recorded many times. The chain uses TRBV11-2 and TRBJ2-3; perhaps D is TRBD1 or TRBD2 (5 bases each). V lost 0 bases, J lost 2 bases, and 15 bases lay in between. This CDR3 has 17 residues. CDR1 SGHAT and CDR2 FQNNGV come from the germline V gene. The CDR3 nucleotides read TGTGCCAGCAGCTTAGAGATCCAGGGACCGTACACAGATACGCAGTATTTT. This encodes CASSLEIQGPYTDTQYF.

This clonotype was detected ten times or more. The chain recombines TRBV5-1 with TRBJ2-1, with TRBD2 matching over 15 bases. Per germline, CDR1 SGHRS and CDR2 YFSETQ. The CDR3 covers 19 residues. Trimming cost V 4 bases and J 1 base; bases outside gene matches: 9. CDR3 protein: CASSPGLAGGRRSYNEQFF. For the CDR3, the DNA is TGCGCCAGCAGCCCGGGACTAGCGGGAGGCCGAAGATCCTACAATGAGCAGTTCTTC.

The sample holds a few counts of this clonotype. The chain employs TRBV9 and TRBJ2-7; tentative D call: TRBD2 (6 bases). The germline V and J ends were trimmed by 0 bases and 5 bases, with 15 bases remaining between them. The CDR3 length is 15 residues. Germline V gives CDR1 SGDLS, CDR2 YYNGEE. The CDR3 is CASSVGRDFVHEQYF. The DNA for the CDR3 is TGTGCCAGCAGCGTAGGTAGGGACTTTGTCCACGAGCAGTACTTC.

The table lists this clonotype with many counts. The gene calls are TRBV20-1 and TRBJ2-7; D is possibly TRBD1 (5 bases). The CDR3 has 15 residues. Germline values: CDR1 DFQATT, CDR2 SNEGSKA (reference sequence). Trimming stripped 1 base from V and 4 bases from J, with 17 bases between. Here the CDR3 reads CSARVYRSLRYEQYF. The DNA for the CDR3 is TGCAGTGCTAGAGTTTACAGGAGTCTTAGGTACGAGCAGTACTTC.

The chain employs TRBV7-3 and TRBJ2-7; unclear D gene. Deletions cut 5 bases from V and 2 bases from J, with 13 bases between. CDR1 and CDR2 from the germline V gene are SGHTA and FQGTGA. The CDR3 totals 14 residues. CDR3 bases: TGTGCCAGCAGCCCGTCGAGTACCGCCTACGAGCAGTACTTC. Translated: CASSPSSTAYEQYF.

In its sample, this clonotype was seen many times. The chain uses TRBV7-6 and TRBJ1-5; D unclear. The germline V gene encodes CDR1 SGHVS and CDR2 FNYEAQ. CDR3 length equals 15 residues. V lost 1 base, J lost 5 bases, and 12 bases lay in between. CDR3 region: CASSLEAGPYQPQHF. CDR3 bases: TGTGCCAGCAGCTTAGAGGCCGGGCCCTATCAGCCCCAGCATTTT.

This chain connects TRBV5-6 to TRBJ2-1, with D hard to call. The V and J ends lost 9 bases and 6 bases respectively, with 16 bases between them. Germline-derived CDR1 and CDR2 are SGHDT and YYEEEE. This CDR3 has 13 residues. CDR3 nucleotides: TGTGCCATGGGCCCCGCGGCCTCCAATGAGCAGTTCTTC. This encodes CAMGPAASNEQFF.

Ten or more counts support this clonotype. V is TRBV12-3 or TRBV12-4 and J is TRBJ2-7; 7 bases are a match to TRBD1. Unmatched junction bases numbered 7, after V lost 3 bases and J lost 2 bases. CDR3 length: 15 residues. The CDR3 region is CASSFMGQSPYEQYF. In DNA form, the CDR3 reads TGTGCCAGCAGTTTCATGGGACAGAGCCCCTACGAGCAGTACTTC.

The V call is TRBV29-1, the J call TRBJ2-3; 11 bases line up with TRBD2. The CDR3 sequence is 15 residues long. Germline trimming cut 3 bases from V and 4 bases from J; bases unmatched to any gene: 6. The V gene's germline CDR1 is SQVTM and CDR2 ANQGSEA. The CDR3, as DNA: TGCAGCGTTGACGTAGCGGGGGGGCATGCAGATACGCAGTATTTT. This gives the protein CSVDVAGGHADTQYF.

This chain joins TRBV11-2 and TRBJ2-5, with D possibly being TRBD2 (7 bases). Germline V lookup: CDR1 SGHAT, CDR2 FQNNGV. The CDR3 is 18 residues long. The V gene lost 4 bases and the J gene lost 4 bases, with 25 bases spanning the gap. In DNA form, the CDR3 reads TGTGCCAGCAGCTCCTTACGCATCGTGGTCGGGGGGCCAGAGACCCAGTACTTC. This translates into CASSSLRIVVGGPETQYF.

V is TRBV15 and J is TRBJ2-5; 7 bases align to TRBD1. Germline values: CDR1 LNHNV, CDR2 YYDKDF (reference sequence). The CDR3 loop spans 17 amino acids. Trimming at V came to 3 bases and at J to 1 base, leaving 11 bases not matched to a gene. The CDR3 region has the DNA TGTGCCACCAGCAGGACCGGGACAGAGAACGTCCAAGAGACCCAGTACTTC. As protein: CATSRTGTENVQETQYF.

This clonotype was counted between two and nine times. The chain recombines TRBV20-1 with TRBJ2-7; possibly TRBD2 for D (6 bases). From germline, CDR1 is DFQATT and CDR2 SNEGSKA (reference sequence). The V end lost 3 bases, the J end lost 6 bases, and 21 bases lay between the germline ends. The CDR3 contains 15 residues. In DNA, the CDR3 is TGCAGTGCTAGCGAAGGACTATCGTTGGGCCGCGAGCAGTACTTC. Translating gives CSASEGLSLGREQYF.

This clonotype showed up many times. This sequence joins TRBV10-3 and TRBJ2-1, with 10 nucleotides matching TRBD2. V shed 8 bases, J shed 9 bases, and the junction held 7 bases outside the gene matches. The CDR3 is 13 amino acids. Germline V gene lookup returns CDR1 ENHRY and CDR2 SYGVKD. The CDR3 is CAIGLAVRGEQFF. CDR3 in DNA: TGTGCCATCGGACTAGCGGTGAGGGGTGAGCAGTTCTTC.

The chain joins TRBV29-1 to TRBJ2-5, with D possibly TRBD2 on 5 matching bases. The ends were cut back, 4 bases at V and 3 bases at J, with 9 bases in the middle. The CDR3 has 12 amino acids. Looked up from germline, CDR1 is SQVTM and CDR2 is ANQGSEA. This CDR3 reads CSVGTVKETQYF. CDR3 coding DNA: TGCAGCGTTGGGACTGTGAAAGAGACCCAGTACTTC. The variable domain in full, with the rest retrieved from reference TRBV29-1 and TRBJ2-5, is SAVISQKPSRDICQRGTSLTIQCQVDSQVTMMFWYRQQPGQSLTLIATANQGSEATYESGFVIDKFPISRPNLTFSTLTVSNMSPEDSSIYLCSVGTVKETQYFGPGTRLLVL.

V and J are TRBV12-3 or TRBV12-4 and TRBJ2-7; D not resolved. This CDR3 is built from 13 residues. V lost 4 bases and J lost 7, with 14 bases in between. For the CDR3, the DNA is TGTGCCAGCAGTTCCAGACCCGTAGGGGAGCAGTACTTC. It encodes CASSSRPVGEQYF.

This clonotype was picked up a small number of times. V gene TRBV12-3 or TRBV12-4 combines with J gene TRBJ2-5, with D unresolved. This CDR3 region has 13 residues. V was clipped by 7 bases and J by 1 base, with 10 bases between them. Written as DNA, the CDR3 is TGTGCCAGCAACCGTTCCCCCCAAGAGACCCAGTACTTC. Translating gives CASNRSPQETQYF.

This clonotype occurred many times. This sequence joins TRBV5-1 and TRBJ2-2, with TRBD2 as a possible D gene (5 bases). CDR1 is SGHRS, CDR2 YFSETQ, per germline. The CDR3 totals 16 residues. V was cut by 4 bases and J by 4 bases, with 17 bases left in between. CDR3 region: CASSGPGGDFTGELFF. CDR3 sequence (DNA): TGCGCCAGCAGCGGTCCAGGAGGTGATTTCACCGGGGAGCTGTTTTTT.

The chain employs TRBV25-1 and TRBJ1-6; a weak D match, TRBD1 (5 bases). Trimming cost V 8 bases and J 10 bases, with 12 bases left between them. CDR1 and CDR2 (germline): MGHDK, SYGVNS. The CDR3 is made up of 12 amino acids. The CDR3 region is CASQGQKSPLHF. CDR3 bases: TGTGCCAGCCAGGGCCAGAAGTCACCCCTCCACTTT.

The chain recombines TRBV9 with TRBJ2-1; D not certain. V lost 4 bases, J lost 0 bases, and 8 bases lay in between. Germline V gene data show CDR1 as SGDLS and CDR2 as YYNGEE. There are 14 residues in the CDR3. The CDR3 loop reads CASSPQPSYNEQFF. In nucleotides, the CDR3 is TGTGCCAGCAGCCCTCAACCCTCCTACAATGAGCAGTTCTTC.